Listed below are T cell receptor beta chains from one sample, sequenced in a study of blood T cells in healthy people across ages. TCRdb analysed the 5' RACE reads with MiXCR anew, one entry per CDR3 protein. The table includes about 770,000 distinct CDR3 sequences, approximately 44% detected once. Sequencing was done on a sample of blood. The receptors originated from a man in his fifties or sixties in good health. CDR3s leave out the opening cysteine and the closing phenylalanine or tryptophan. Fields, in order: J gene, V gene, clone size, CDR3 protein. Size values are once, few and many counts, or a class for expanded clones, and some rows have none.

j_gene: -
v_gene: TRBV6-2/TRBV6-3
abundance: few
CDR3aa: ASSSGLLYEQY

j_gene: TRBJ2-7
v_gene: TRBV6-5
abundance: few
CDR3aa: ASSYQTTGPYEQY

j_gene: TRBJ2-2
v_gene: TRBV9
abundance: -
CDR3aa: ASSVGELAPNTGELF

j_gene: TRBJ2-1
v_gene: TRBV5-1
abundance: few
CDR3aa: ASSSIDRGYEQF

j_gene: TRBJ2-1
v_gene: TRBV29-1
abundance: -
CDR3aa: SANRGGNEQL

j_gene: TRBJ2-7
v_gene: TRBV2
abundance: many
CDR3aa: ASSVSYEQY

j_gene: TRBJ2-7
v_gene: TRBV4-1
abundance: few
CDR3aa: ASSQVFPGQGAEQY

j_gene: TRBJ2-7
v_gene: TRBV20-1
abundance: -
CDR3aa: SAAGTLSAYEQY

j_gene: -
v_gene: TRBV4-3
abundance: few
CDR3aa: ASSHGDSSYNEQY

j_gene: TRBJ2-1
v_gene: TRBV20-1
abundance: once
CDR3aa: SARPSAYNEQF

j_gene: TRBJ2-1
v_gene: TRBV6-6
abundance: -
CDR3aa: ASRKYSGGAHEQF

j_gene: TRBJ2-1
v_gene: TRBV12-3/TRBV12-4
abundance: -
CDR3aa: ASSLFSRNSYNEQF

j_gene: TRBJ2-1
v_gene: TRBV29-1
abundance: -
CDR3aa: SVGAAYNEQF

j_gene: TRBJ2-5
v_gene: TRBV7-2
abundance: few
CDR3aa: ASTPLAGFQETQY

j_gene: TRBJ1-2
v_gene: TRBV29-1
abundance: -
CDR3aa: SVDIVPGGYNYGYT

j_gene: TRBJ2-7
v_gene: TRBV27
abundance: -
CDR3aa: ASSPGTGPNYEQY

j_gene: TRBJ2-1
v_gene: TRBV6-2/TRBV6-3
abundance: few
CDR3aa: ASSYGQGSYNEQF

j_gene: TRBJ1-5
v_gene: TRBV20-1
abundance: -
CDR3aa: SAQRTGIYQPQH

j_gene: TRBJ2-5
v_gene: TRBV15
abundance: -
CDR3aa: ATSSQWGARETQY